This T cell receptor beta chain was sequenced in a study of early T cells in non-severe SARS-CoV-2 infection. Turning to the study itself: Sequencing of bulk RNA from unsorted whole blood was done, without chain pairing.

The study's findings and limits: VDJdb-based matching was biased toward anti-spike CD8 responses and missed private and CD4 specificities.

V was pared by 0 bases and J by 3 bases, with 5 bases between. Germline V gene lookup returns CDR1 KGHSH and CDR2 LQKENI. The CDR3 has 13 residues. Attachment of unique molecular identifiers was made to individual cDNA molecules. TCRdb analysed the 5' RACE reads with MiXCR anew, one entry per CDR3 protein. The table includes roughly 26,000 distinct CDR3 sequences, approximately 5% detected once. Worth noting for this clonotype: Its cognate antigen is unknown.

Sequencing was carried out using whole blood. The rearrangement uses TRBV18 and TRBJ1-1; D is undetermined. The clonotype comes from an adult who was a healthcare worker with PCR-confirmed SARS-CoV-2 infection or an uninfected control (not recorded which). The CDR3 nucleotides are TGTGCCAGCTCACCACCGGGCTACACTGAAGCTTTCTTT. Its translation: CASSPPGYTEAFF.